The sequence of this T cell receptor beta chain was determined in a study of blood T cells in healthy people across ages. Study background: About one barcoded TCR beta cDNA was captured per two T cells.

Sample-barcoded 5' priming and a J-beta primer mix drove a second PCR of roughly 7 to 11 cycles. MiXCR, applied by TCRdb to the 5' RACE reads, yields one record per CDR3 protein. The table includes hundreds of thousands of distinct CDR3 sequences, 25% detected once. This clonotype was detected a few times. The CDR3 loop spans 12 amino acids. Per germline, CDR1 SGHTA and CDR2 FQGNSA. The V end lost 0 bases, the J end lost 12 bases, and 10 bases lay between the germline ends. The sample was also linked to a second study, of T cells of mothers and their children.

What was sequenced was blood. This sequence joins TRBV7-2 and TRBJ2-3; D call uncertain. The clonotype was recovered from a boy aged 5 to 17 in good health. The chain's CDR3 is CASSLAVGSQYF. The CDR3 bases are TGTGCCAGCAGCTTAGCAGTGGGTTCACAGTATTTT.